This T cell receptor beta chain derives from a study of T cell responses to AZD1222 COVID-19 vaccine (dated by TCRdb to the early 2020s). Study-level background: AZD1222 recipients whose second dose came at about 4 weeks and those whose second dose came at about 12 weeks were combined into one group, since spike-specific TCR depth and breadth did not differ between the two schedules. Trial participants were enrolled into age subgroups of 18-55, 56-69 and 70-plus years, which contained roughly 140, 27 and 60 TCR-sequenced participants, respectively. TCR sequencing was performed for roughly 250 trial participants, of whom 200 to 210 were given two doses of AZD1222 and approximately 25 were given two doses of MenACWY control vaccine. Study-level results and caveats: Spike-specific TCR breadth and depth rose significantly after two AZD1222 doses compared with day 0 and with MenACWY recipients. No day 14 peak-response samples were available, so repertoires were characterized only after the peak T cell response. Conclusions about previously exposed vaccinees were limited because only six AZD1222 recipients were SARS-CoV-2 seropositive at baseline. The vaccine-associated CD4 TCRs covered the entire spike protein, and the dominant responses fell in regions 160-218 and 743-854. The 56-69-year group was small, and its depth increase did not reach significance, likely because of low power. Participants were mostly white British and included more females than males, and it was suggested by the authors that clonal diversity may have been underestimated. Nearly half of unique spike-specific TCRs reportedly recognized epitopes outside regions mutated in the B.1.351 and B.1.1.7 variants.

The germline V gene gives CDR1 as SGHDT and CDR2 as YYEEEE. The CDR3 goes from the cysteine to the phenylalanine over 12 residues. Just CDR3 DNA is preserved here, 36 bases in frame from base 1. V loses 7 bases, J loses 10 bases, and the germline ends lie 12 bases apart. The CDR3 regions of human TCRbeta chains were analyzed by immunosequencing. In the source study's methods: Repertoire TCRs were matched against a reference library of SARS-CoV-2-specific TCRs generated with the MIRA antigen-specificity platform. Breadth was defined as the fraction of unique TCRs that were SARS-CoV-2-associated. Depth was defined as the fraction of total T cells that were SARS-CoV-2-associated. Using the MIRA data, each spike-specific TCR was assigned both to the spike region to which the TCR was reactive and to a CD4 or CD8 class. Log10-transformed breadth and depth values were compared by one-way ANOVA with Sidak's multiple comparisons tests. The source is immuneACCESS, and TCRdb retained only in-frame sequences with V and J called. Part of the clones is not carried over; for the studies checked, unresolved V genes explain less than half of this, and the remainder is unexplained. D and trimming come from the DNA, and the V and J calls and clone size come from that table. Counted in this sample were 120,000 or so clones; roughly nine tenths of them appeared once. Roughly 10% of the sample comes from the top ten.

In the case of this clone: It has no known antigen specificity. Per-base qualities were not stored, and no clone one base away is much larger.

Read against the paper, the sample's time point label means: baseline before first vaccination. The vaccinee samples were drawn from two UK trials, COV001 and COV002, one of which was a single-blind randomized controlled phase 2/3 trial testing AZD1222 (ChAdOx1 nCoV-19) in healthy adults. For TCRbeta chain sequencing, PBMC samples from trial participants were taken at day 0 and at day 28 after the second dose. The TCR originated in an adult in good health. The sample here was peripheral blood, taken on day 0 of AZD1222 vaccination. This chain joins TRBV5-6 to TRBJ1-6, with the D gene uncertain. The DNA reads TGTGCCAGCCGATCGTTAGCCTCACCCCTCCACTTT. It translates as CASRSLASPLHF.